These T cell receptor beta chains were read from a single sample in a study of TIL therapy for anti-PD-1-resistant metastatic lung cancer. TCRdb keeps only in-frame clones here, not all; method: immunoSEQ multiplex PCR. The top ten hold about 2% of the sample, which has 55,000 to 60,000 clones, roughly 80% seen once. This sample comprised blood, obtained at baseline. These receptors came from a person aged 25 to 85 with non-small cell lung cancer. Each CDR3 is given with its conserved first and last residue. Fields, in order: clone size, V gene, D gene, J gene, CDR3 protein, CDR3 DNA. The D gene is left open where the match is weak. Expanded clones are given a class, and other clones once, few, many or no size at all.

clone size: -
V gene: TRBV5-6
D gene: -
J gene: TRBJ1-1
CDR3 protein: CASSLVANTEAFF
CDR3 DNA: TGTGCCAGCAGCTTGGTAGCGAACACTGAAGCTTTCTTT

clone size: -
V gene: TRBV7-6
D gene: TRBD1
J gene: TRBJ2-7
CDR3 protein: CASSWDRGSYEQYF
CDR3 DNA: TGTGCCAGCAGCTGGGACAGGGGCTCCTACGAGCAGTACTTC

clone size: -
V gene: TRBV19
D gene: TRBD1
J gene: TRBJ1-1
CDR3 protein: CASSSFIPGQRMNTEAFF
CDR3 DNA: TGTGCCAGTAGTAGCTTTATTCCGGGACAGAGAATGAACACTGAAGCTTTCTTT

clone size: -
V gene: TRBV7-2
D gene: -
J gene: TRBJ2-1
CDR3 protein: CASTTYNNEQFF
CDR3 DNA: TGTGCCAGCACCACCTATAACAATGAGCAGTTCTTC

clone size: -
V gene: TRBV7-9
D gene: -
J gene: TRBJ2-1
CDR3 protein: CASSFSTPGEFF
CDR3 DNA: TGTGCCAGCAGCTTCAGTACTCCCGGGGAGTTCTTC

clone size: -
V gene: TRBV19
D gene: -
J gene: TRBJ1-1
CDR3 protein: CASRSSYTEAFF
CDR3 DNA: TGTGCCAGTAGATCGAGTTACACTGAAGCTTTCTTT

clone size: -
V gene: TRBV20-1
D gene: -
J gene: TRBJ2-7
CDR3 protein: CSASSGYEQYF
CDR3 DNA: TGCAGTGCTAGTTCCGGCTACGAGCAGTACTTC

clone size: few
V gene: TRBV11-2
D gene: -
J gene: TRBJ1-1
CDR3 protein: CASSLRTVGTEAFF
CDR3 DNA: TGTGCCAGCAGCTTAAGGACGGTGGGCACTGAAGCTTTCTTT

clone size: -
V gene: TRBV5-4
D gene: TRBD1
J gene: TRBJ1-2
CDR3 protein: CASSPPGQAANYGYTF
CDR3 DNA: TGTGCCAGCAGCCCGCCGGGACAGGCTGCTAACTATGGCTACACCTTC

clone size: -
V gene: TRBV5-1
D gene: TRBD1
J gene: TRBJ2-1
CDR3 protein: CASSPTGGTGGNEQFF
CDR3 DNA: TGCGCCAGCAGCCCGACAGGGGGAACGGGAGGCAATGAGCAGTTCTTC

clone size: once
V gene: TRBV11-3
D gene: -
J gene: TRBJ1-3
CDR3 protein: CASSLIVTLEKTIYF
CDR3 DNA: TGTGCCAGCAGCTTAATTGTCACTCTGGAAAAGACCATATATTTT

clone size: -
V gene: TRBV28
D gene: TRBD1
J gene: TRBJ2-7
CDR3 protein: CASSQSGTGSYEQYF
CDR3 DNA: TGTGCCAGCAGCCAATCCGGGACAGGGTCCTACGAGCAGTACTTC

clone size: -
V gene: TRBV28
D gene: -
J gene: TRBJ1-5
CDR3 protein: CASFSRGSNQPQHF
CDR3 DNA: TGTGCCAGCTTTAGCAGGGGTAGCAATCAGCCCCAGCATTTT

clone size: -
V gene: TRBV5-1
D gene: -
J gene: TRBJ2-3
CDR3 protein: CASSLRQGGDTQYF
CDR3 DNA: TGCGCCAGCAGCTTGAGGCAGGGCGGGGATACGCAGTATTTT

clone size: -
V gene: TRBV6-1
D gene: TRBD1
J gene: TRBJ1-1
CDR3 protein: CASSESKGAITEAFF
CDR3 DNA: TGTGCCAGCAGTGAAAGCAAGGGGGCCATCACTGAAGCTTTCTTT

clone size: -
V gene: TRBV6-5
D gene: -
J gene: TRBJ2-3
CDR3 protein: CASKSFTDTQYF
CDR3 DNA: TGTGCCAGCAAGTCTTTCACAGATACGCAGTATTTT

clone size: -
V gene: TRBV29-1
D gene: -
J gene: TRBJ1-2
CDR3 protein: CSVESGGYGYTF
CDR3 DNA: TGCAGCGTTGAATCGGGAGGCTATGGCTACACCTTC

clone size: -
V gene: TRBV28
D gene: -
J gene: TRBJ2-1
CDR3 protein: CASSLMRQRFDEQFF
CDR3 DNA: TGTGCCAGCAGTTTGATGCGGCAGAGGTTCGATGAGCAGTTCTTC

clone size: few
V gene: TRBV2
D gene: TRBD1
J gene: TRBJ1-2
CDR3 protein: CASNPKSTGGYGYTF
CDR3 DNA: TGTGCCAGCAACCCAAAATCGACAGGGGGCTATGGCTACACCTTC

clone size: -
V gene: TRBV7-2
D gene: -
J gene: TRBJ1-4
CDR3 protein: CASSLRFLEEKLFF
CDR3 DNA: TGTGCCAGCAGCTTAAGATTTCTAGAGGAAAAACTGTTTTTT

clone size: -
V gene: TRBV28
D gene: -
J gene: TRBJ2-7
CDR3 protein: CASSLSKQEQYF
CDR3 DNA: TGTGCCAGCAGTTTGAGCAAGCAGGAGCAGTACTTC

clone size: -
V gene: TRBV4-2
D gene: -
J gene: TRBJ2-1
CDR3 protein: CASSQELVAPQFF
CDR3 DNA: TGTGCCAGCAGCCAAGAGCTAGTAGCTCCGCAGTTCTTC

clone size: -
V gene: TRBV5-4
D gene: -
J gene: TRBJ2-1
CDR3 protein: CASSLGPGGPPNEQFF
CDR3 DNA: TGTGCCAGCAGCTTGGGCCCCGGAGGCCCTCCTAATGAGCAGTTCTTC

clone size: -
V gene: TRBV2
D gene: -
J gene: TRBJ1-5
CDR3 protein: CASSTYRVNQPQHF
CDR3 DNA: TGTGCCAGCAGTACCTACAGGGTCAATCAGCCCCAGCATTTT

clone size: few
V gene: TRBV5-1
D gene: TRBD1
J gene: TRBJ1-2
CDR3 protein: CASSLAAGQGNYGYTF
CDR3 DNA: TGCGCCAGCAGCTTGGCCGCTGGACAGGGGAACTATGGCTACACCTTC